Described below is a single TCR beta chain sequence and its context. Antigen specificity is unknown. This sample is part of a study of early T cells in non-severe SARS-CoV-2 infection. Study-level background: Sequencing of bulk RNA from unsorted whole blood was done, without chain pairing. Regarding the study as a whole: VDJdb-based annotation leaned toward anti-spike CD8 responses and missed private and CD4 specificities.

The germline V and J ends were trimmed by 2 bases and 8 bases, with 5 bases remaining between them. This CDR3 is 11 amino acids long. Germline assignment: CDR1 SGHKS and CDR2 YYEKEE (reference sequence). Attachment of unique molecular identifiers to individual cDNA molecules was performed. MiXCR, applied by TCRdb to the 5' RACE reads, yields one record per CDR3 protein. The sample has tens of thousands of distinct CDR3 sequences, around 14% seen once. The receptor was isolated from an adult who was a healthcare worker with PCR-confirmed SARS-CoV-2 infection or an uninfected control (not recorded which). This chain joins TRBV5-5 and TRBJ2-1; no definite D call. The sequenced material came from whole blood. The CDR3 is CASSLDYEQFF. In DNA form, the CDR3 reads TGTGCCAGCAGCTTAGACTATGAGCAGTTCTTC.